The clone carrying this T cell receptor beta chain was seen a single time. Authors' methods: Amplifying reference gene primers gave estimates of nucleated cell counts. TCRdb's table, derived via immunoSEQ multiplex PCR, lists solely in-frame clones and lacks some. Clone size and V and J calls were adopted from that table, with D and trimming inferred from the DNA. This table holds 100,000 to 120,000 clones, less than 75% found once. This entry is derived from a study of blood T cell repertoires in COVID-19. About the research overall: The study drew acute and convalescent COVID-19 samples from the United States, Italy and Spain. PBMCs, B-cell-depleted T cells, or T cells provided the cDNA or gDNA that made up the material.

V dropped 2 bases and J dropped 5 bases, with 6 bases sitting between them. In germline, CDR1 is MDHEN, CDR2 SYDVKM. The CDR3 has 12 residues. The J gene is TRBJ1-2, the V gene TRBV28; maybe TRBD1 (5 bases). The sample consisted of peripheral blood. This clonotype was sampled from a woman between 35 and 50 years old with acute or convalescent COVID-19. The CDR3 DNA follows: TGTGCCAGCAGTTTAGCAGGGTATGGCTACACCTTC. Residues: CASSLAGYGYTF.